This TCR beta chain originates from a study of CD8+ T cells in alopecia areata. Study background: Patients received oral tofacitinib, 5 to 10 mg twice daily, for moderate-to-severe alopecia areata. Affected scalp percentage gauged treated patients' severity. Overall study findings and caveats: Persistence during tofacitinib was seen for many expanded lesional clones in scalp and blood.

Following RNA extraction, reverse transcription yielded cDNA that acted as the sequencing template. Method: immunoSEQ multiplex PCR; TCRdb's copy keeps in-frame clones and lacks some. The profile covers over 150,000 clones, with 53% appearing a single time and 10% to 13% taken by the ten largest. Treatment indicated: oral pan-JAK inhibitor, 5-10 mg twice daily. A FACSAria was used to sort CD4+ and CD8+ T cells. These cells came from PBMCs. The CDR3 is 13 amino acids. Germline-derived CDR1 and CDR2 are SQVTM and ANQGSEA. V lost 2 bases, J lost 0 bases, and 8 bases lay in between. Worth noting for this clone: Its target is not known.

Sequenced here: CD8+ T cells sorted from blood, sampled at week 24, from a patient treated with tofacitinib. The gene calls are TRBV29-1 and TRBJ2-7, with D unresolved. The TCR comes from a human donor with alopecia areata. CDR3 DNA sequence: TGCAGCGTTGAACACAGTAGCTCCTACGAGCAGTACTTC. Encoded protein: CSVEHSSSYEQYF.